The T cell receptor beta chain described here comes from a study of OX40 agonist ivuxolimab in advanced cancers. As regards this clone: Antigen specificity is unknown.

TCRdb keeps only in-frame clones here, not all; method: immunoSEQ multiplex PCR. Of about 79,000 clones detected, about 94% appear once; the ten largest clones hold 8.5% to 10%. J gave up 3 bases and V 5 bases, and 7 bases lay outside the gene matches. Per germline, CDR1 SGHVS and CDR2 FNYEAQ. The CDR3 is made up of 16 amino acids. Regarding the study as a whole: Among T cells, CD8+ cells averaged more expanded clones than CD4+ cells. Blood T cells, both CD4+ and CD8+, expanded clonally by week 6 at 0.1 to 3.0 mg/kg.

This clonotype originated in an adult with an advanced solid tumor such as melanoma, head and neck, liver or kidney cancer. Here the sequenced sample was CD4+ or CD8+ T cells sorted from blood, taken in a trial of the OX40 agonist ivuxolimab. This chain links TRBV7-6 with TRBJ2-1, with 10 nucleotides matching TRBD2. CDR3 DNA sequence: TGTGCCAGCAGCCCAGAACCTAGCGGGGGCTACAATGAGCAGTTCTTC. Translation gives CASSPEPSGGYNEQFF.